This record covers a single T cell receptor beta chain. This sample was taken from a study of control samples from healthy donors and cancer patients. TCRdb's copy holds only in-frame clones and misses some; the assay was immunoSEQ multiplex PCR. The profile shows some 74,000 clones, 85% to 95% of them singletons. This CDR3 spans 12 amino acids. CDR1 and CDR2 from the germline V gene are MNHEY and SMNVEV (reference sequence). Deletions cut 4 bases from V and 4 bases from J, with 5 bases between. The receptor's source is a woman younger than 45 in good health. The chain recombines TRBV27 with TRBJ1-5; D not resolved. Sample: blood. DNA for the CDR3: TGTGCCAGCAGTTCTCCGAATCAGCCCCAGCATTTT. Its protein product is CASSSPNQPQHF.